The present T cell receptor beta chain was sequenced within a study of shared clonotypes between healthy human individuals. The repertoire was sequenced with immunoSEQ multiplex PCR; TCRdb's copy has only in-frame clones and lacks some. The sample records 980,000 or so clones, approximately 80% being singletons. The sample consisted of memory CD4+ T cells sorted from blood. Sample subset: CD45RA-negative fraction. This receptor was identified in a man aged 18 to 29 in good health.

In DNA form, the CDR3 reads TGTGCCAGTAGTATTGCCCCGGATGGCCGAAACACCATATATTTT. It codes for CASSIAPDGRNTIYF. V is TRBV19 and J is TRBJ1-3; D remains ambiguous. CDR3 length equals 15 residues. CDR1 and CDR2 from the germline V gene are LNHDA and SQIVND (reference sequence). Trimming took 3 bases from V and 5 from J, leaving 14 bases between them.